This T cell receptor beta chain originates from a study of blood T cell repertoires in COVID-19 (dated by TCRdb to between 2020 and 2021). Regarding the study in general: Collaborator samples came from the United States, Italy and Spain and covered acute and convalescent phases of COVID-19. The dataset comprised deeply sampled blood TCRbeta repertoires from subjects exposed to, actively infected with, or recovered from COVID-19. The samples were drawn from two sources: the first 160 participants of the ongoing ImmuneRACE study, and 1,000 to 1,500 subjects contributed by 6 global collaborators. The prospective study material was composed of cDNA or gDNA derived from T cells, B-cell-depleted T cells, or PBMCs. The repertoires were released in a freely available public database intended as a resource for research on the immune response to SARS-CoV-2. Sample metadata almost always included a de-identified subject ID, COVID-19 status, age in years and sex. Where available, HLA class I and class II types were taken from metadata supplied by the sample provider and were not determined by assay-based typing. Findings and caveats that apply to the study as a whole: The amount of clinical and demographic metadata varied by source and participant and was provided uncurated.

From the germline V gene, CDR1 is KGHSH and CDR2 is LQKENI. Spanning cysteine to phenylalanine, the CDR3 consists of 13 amino acids. Just CDR3 DNA is preserved here, 39 bases in frame from base 1. Cut back by 3 bases and 6 bases, the V and J ends lie 12 bases apart. Collaborating institutions collected whole blood in K2EDTA tubes following their own protocols. Collaborator samples were shipped for TCRbeta analysis as frozen whole blood, isolated PBMCs, or DNA extracted from either sample type. With respect to this clone: Which antigen it targets is not known. There are no base qualities to consult, and no much larger clone falls within one base.

The immunoSEQ Assay, a bias-controlled multiplex PCR, was used to amplify TCRbeta CDR3 regions from genomic DNA. As for the authors' bioinformatics: Nucleated cell counts per sample were estimated from amplification of reference gene primers within the assay. Sequence reads were collapsed and filtered to measure the absolute abundance of every unique TCRbeta CDR3 rearrangement. For each sample, productive Simpson clonality was calculated by taking the square root of Simpson's diversity index across productive rearrangements. The table was pulled from immuneACCESS by TCRdb, which kept in-frame rearrangements only. Such tables lose some clones; where checked, under half of the loss comes from unresolved V genes, and the rest has no known cause. The V and J calls and clone size come from that table; D and trimming were worked out from the DNA. The sample table holds about 210,000 clones, of which about four fifths were seen once. The top ten clonotypes cover about 2.5% of the sample.

The rearranged chain carries TRBV18 and TRBJ2-7; 5 matching bases give a weak D call of TRBD1. The sequence came from a woman in her thirties or forties with active or convalescent COVID-19. The sample taken for sequencing was peripheral blood. This receptor carries the CDR3 CASSPGQGREQYF. The nucleotide sequence is TGTGCCAGCTCACCGGGGCAGGGCCGCGAGCAGTACTTC.